This T cell receptor (beta chain) came from a study of CD4+ T cells in melanoma. Note on this clone: Its antigen is as yet unknown.

Method: immunoSEQ multiplex PCR; TCRdb's copy keeps in-frame clones and lacks some. The table lists thousands of clones, approximately 70% of them singletons, with approximately 15% in the top ten. General study findings and limits: CD8+ T cell, macrophage and B cell function reportedly correlated with neoantigen-specific CD4+ T cells. Reportedly, melanoma neoantigen-specific CD4+ T cells showed varied differentiation states.

This CDR3 comprises 14 residues. Trimming left V 1 base short and J 3 bases short, with 10 bases between. Germline loops: CDR1 SGHAT, CDR2 FQNNGV. The receptor comes from a human donor with melanoma. Input material: cells from a culture (not recorded whether cultured in vitro). The chain employs TRBV11-2 and TRBJ2-7; weak D call: TRBD1 (6 bases). The DNA of the CDR3 is TGTGCCAGCAGCTTAGGGGACACCTACTACGAGCAGTACTTC. Its translation: CASSLGDTYYEQYF.